Each of the 30 T cell receptor beta chains below was sequenced from the same sample in a study of T cells in Graves' hyperthyroidism and ophthalmopathy. Authors of the study amplified TCR beta CDR3 regions from RNA transcripts. HTBI primers were employed in a first-round RT-PCR of the TCR CDR3. TCRdb ran MiXCR on the multiplex PCR reads and lists one entry per CDR3 protein. The table lists about 770,000 distinct CDR3 sequences, over 15% of them singletons. Material: blood. Receptor source: a woman between 45 and 60 years old with Graves' hyperthyroidism that later progressed to Graves' ophthalmopathy.

The chain uses TRBV19 and TRBJ1-2; TRBD1 agrees at 10 bases. This CDR3 spans 13 amino acids. V dropped 5 bases and J dropped 8; count of bases not matched to a gene: 5. Germline assignment: CDR1 LNHDA and CDR2 SQIVND (reference sequence). CDR3 nucleotide sequence: TGTGCCAGTAGTCCCCGGGACAGGGGCGGCTACACCTTC. This encodes CASSPRDRGGYTF.

At least ten counts were recorded for this clonotype. The chain combines TRBV12-3 or TRBV12-4 with TRBJ2-7; 13 nucleotides line up with TRBD2. With 3 bases clipped from V and 6 bases from J, the junction kept 5 bases outside the gene matches. The CDR3 consists of 15 residues. In nucleotides, the CDR3 is TGTGCCAGCAGTTTGAGACGACTAGCGGGAGGCGAGCAGTACTTC. It codes for CASSLRRLAGGEQYF.

This chain joins TRBV18 and TRBJ1-6; a weak D match, TRBD1 (5 bases). V was shortened by 6 bases and J by 8 bases, with 17 bases between the two germline ends. Germline V CDR1 and CDR2: KGHSH, LQKENI. This CDR3 has 15 amino acids. For the CDR3, the DNA is TGTGCCAGCTCCCGGCGAGGGGATCAGGATTCACCCCTCCACTTT. It yields the protein CASSRRGDQDSPLHF.

The chain is built from TRBV4-1 and TRBJ2-1, with TRBD1 matching over 12 bases. J lost 6 bases, V lost 4 bases, and 7 bases had no gene match. This CDR3 has 16 residues. CDR1 is MGHRA and CDR2 is YSYEKL in the germline V gene. CDR3 loop: CASSPSGQGARNEQFF. In DNA form, the CDR3 reads TGCGCCAGCAGCCCCTCGGGACAGGGGGCGCGCAATGAGCAGTTCTTC.

V is TRBV4-1 and J is TRBJ1-3, with 9 bases matching TRBD1. The CDR3 is made up of 18 amino acids. The V segment lost 4 bases and the J segment 0 bases; nucleotides outside the gene matches: 10. Per germline, CDR1 MGHRA and CDR2 YSYEKL. CDR3 in amino acids: CASSLHPGQGPSGNTIYF. CDR3 nucleotides: TGCGCCAGCAGCCTCCATCCGGGACAGGGACCCTCTGGAAACACCATATATTTT.

The CDR3 here is CSAPSAPSGGAGQFF. CDR3 in DNA: TGCAGTGCTCCCTCTGCGCCTAGCGGGGGGGCCGGGCAGTTCTTC. The V and J genes are TRBV20-1 and TRBJ2-1, with TRBD2 identical over 12 bases. V shed 5 bases, J shed 12 bases, and the junction held 14 bases outside the gene matches. Germline CDR1 reads DFQATT; CDR2 reads SNEGSKA (reference sequence). The CDR3 has 15 amino acids.

The chain uses TRBV10-3 and TRBJ1-1, with a possible D match to TRBD1 (5 bases). CDR1 is ENHRY, CDR2 SYGVKD, per germline. V shed 5 bases and J shed 0 bases, with 13 bases lying between them. The CDR3 is 15 amino acids. CDR3 loop: CAISPSVTVNTEAFF. The CDR3 coding sequence is TGTGCCATCAGTCCTTCCGTGACAGTGAACACTGAAGCTTTCTTT.

This rearrangement joins TRBV15 to TRBJ2-1, with 8 bases that match TRBD1. CDR1 LNHNV and CDR2 YYDKDF come from the germline V gene (reference sequence). V lost 7 bases, J lost 0 bases, and 14 bases stayed unmatched. CDR3 length: 18 amino acids. CDR3 sequence: CATKADRADRRSYNEQFF. CDR3 in DNA: TGTGCCACCAAGGCGGACAGGGCCGACAGACGCTCCTACAATGAGCAGTTCTTC.

At least ten counts were recorded for this clonotype. CDR3 bases: TGTGCCAGCAGCCTAGGGACAGTCTATGGCTACACCTTC. This encodes CASSLGTVYGYTF. The gene calls are TRBV11-2 and TRBJ1-2, with 7 bases identical to TRBD1. The trim removed 5 bases at V and 4 bases at J, leaving 4 bases unmatched. The CDR3 has 13 amino acids. CDR1 is SGHAT and CDR2 is FQNNGV in the germline V gene.

This clonotype was counted many times. The chain links TRBV28 to TRBJ2-5; TRBD1 aligns across 8 bases. Germline CDR1 MDHEN, CDR2 SYDVKM. This CDR3 contains 14 residues. Trimming at V came to 4 bases and at J to 5 bases, leaving 6 bases not matched to a gene. For the CDR3, the DNA is TGTGCCAGCAGTTCCTACAGGGGGACGGAGACCCAGTACTTC. Protein sequence: CASSSYRGTETQYF.

This clonotype was seen repeatedly, ten times or more. The chain links TRBV28 to TRBJ1-5; no definite D call. The CDR3 is 13 amino acids. In germline, CDR1 is MDHEN, CDR2 SYDVKM. Trimming left V 3 bases short and J 10 bases short, with 13 bases between. The CDR3 nucleotides are TGTGCCAGCAGTTTCGGCCGGAAGGAACCCCAGCATTTT. It specifies CASSFGRKEPQHF. Full variable domain (remainder filled in from reference TRBV28 and TRBJ1-5): DVKVTQSSRYLVKRTGEKVFLECVQDMDHENMFWYRQDPGLGLRLIYFSYDVKMKEKGDIPEGYSVSREKKERFSLILESASTNQTSMYLCASSFGRKEPQHFGDGTRLSIL.

Many counts were recorded for this clonotype. The chain has TRBV5-1 and TRBJ2-1; 8 bases align to TRBD2. The CDR3 sequence is 17 residues long. Germline V CDR1 and CDR2: SGHRS, YFSETQ. The V and J ends lost 0 bases and 3 bases, in that order; junction bases with no gene match: 8. The CDR3 is CASSLAGGPFYYNEQFF. CDR3 DNA sequence: TGCGCCAGCAGCTTGGCGGGGGGGCCCTTTTACTACAATGAGCAGTTCTTC. Full variable domain (remainder filled in from reference TRBV5-1 and TRBJ2-1): KAGVTQTPRYLIKTRGQQVTLSCSPISGHRSVSWYQQTPGQGLQFLFEYFSETQRNKGNFPGRFSGRQFSNSRSEMNVSTLELGDSALYLCASSLAGGPFYYNEQFFGPGTRLTVL.

In this sample, this clonotype turned up a few times. The V and J genes are TRBV2 and TRBJ1-6, with D hard to call. V lost 4 bases to trimming and J lost 0 bases, with 10 bases between them. Per germline, CDR1 SNHLY and CDR2 FYNNEI. The CDR3 is 16 amino acids. CDR3: CASSGLGNSYNSPLHF. The CDR3 nucleotides are TGTGCCAGCAGTGGCTTGGGCAACTCCTATAATTCACCCCTCCACTTT. Using reference TRBV2 and TRBJ1-6 for the parts outside the CDR3, the full variable domain is EPEVTQTPSHQVTQMGQEVILRCVPISNHLYFYWYRQILGQKVEFLVSFYNNEISEKSEIFDDQFSVERPDGSNFTLKIRSTKLEDSAMYFCASSGLGNSYNSPLHFGNGTRLTVT.

This clonotype was counted between two and nine times. V is TRBV5-1 and J is TRBJ1-1, with a weak D call TRBD1 (5 bases). V dropped 3 bases and J dropped 7 bases, with 10 bases sitting between them. The CDR3 extends over 12 amino acids. CDR1 and CDR2 (germline): SGHRS, YFSETQ. The CDR3, as DNA: TGCGCCAGCAGCTGGGGCCAAGATGAAGCTTTCTTT. Its translation: CASSWGQDEAFF. The full variable domain, rest sourced from reference TRBV5-1 and TRBJ1-1, is KAGVTQTPRYLIKTRGQQVTLSCSPISGHRSVSWYQQTPGQGLQFLFEYFSETQRNKGNFPGRFSGRQFSNSRSEMNVSTLELGDSALYLCASSWGQDEAFFGQGTRLTVV.

The CDR3 DNA reads as TGCAGCGTTGAATCGCGGACATCCCACAATGAGCAGTTCTTC. It codes for CSVESRTSHNEQFF. The V call is TRBV29-1, the J call TRBJ2-1; D perhaps matches TRBD1 (5 bases). Germline V gene sequence: CDR1 SQVTM, CDR2 ANQGSEA. V lost 2 bases and J lost 5, with 13 bases in between. The CDR3 extends over 14 amino acids.

This clonotype was seen more than once but under ten times. This sequence joins TRBV4-2 and TRBJ2-1; 11 bases agree with TRBD2. Germline CDR1 reads LGHNA; CDR2 reads YNFKEQ. The CDR3 has 16 residues. V shed 0 bases and J 6 bases; nucleotides not matched to a gene: 4. Written as DNA, the CDR3 is TGTGCCAGCAGCCAAGATGGGCTAGCGGGGGGCAATGAGCAGTTCTTC. Its translation is CASSQDGLAGGNEQFF.

This clonotype has just a few counts. Sequence at one end of the junction differs from germline and may be a read error. The chain has TRBV2 and TRBJ1-6; D gene ambiguous. CDR1 is SNHLY, CDR2 FYNNEI, per germline. The CDR3 runs to 14 residues. The CDR3 DNA is TGTGCCAGCAGAGGCACGGCGGGAGATTCATCCCTCCACTTT. Its translation: CASRGTAGDSSLHF.

To note about this clonotype: This may arise from a read error, as a much more abundant clone is one base away. As the CDR3 is not closed by the conserved phenylalanine or tryptophan, this likely results from a read error. This chain joins TRBV20-1 and TRBJ1-1; D gene unclear. CDR3 length: 13 amino acids. V lost 1 base and J 0 bases, leaving 6 bases between the germline ends. Germline lookup yields CDR1 DFQATT and CDR2 SNEGSKA (reference sequence). In nucleotides, the CDR3 is TGCAGTGCTAGAGTGGGATTGAACACTGAAGCTTTCTCT. It yields the protein CSARVGLNTEAFS.

This clonotype was seen ten or more times. The CDR3 region is CASRGTGLGNTEAFF. In nucleotides, the CDR3 is TGTGCCAGCAGGGGGACAGGGTTAGGGAACACTGAAGCTTTCTTT. The chain couples TRBV6-1 to TRBJ1-1; TRBD1 agrees at 9 bases. The CDR3 has 15 residues. Germline V lookup: CDR1 MNHNS, CDR2 SASEGT. Trimming cost V 6 bases and J 1 base; bases outside gene matches: 6.

This clonotype has only a few counts. This sequence joins TRBV19 and TRBJ2-1; 9 nucleotides agree with TRBD1. From germline, CDR1 is LNHDA and CDR2 SQIVND (reference sequence). The CDR3 is 16 residues long. Trimming removed 9 bases from V and 1 base from J; junction bases left unmatched: 10. Written as DNA, the CDR3 is TGTGCCAGCCTGGGACAGGGAAAGAGGTCCTACAATGAGCAGTTCTTC. It encodes CASLGQGKRSYNEQFF.

This clonotype was seen ten or more times. The V gene is TRBV7-2, the J gene TRBJ2-7; possibly TRBD1 or TRBD2 for D (5 bases each). CDR3 length equals 14 residues. Trimming took off 2 bases at V and 1 base at J, with 9 bases between the two ends. From germline, CDR1 is SGHTA and CDR2 FQGNSA. In DNA, the CDR3 is TGTGCCAGCAGCTTACAGGGAGAATCCTACGAGCAGTACTTC. It specifies CASSLQGESYEQYF.

This clonotype was seen only once. The V call is TRBV6-5, the J call TRBJ2-3, with unresolved D. V was cut by 6 bases and J by 5 bases, with 21 bases left in between. The germline gives CDR1 MNHEY, CDR2 SVGAGI. The CDR3 totals 16 residues. CDR3 region: CASRLDTGWAGDTQYF. CDR3 in DNA: TGTGCCAGCAGACTCGACACTGGATGGGCCGGAGATACGCAGTATTTT.

The chain is built from TRBV27 and TRBJ1-2; D gene uncertain. Germline V gives CDR1 MNHEY, CDR2 SMNVEV (reference sequence). The CDR3 spans 12 residues. V lost 6 bases and J 5 bases, leaving 10 bases between the germline ends. CDR3 DNA sequence: TGTGCCAGCAGGGGATCTCATTATGGCTACACCTTC. Translation gives CASRGSHYGYTF.

This clonotype was counted only a few times. The rearrangement uses TRBV6-5 and TRBJ1-6; D not resolved. With 0 bases removed from V and 8 bases from J, the gap between germline ends came to 8 bases. Germline lookup yields CDR1 MNHEY and CDR2 SVGAGI. CDR3 size: 14 residues. CDR3 nucleotide sequence: TGTGCCAGCAGTTACTCGGCCGTAGATTCACCCCTCCACTTT. Its translation: CASSYSAVDSPLHF.

The rearrangement joins TRBV7-9 to TRBJ1-2; the match to TRBD1 covers 12 bases. With 11 bases clipped from V and 7 bases from J, the junction kept 5 bases outside the gene matches. This CDR3 has 12 residues. Looked up from germline, CDR1 is SEHNR and CDR2 is FQNEAQ (reference sequence). CDR3 protein: CAGGTGGSGYTF. The CDR3, as DNA: TGTGCCGGAGGGACAGGGGGCTCTGGCTACACCTTC.

This clonotype was counted between two and nine times. The chain couples TRBV10-3 to TRBJ1-2, with D hard to call. CDR3 size: 14 residues. V dropped 6 bases and J dropped 0 bases, with 11 bases sitting between them. Germline CDR1 is ENHRY and CDR2 is SYGVKD. CDR3 region: CAISYQEANYGYTF. DNA for the CDR3: TGTGCCATCAGCTATCAGGAAGCTAACTATGGCTACACCTTC.

This clonotype was detected many times. The rearrangement links TRBV2 to TRBJ2-2; D gene unclear. The CDR3 is made up of 13 amino acids. Per the germline V gene, CDR1 is SNHLY and CDR2 is FYNNEI. Trimming left V 4 bases short and J 1 base short, with 4 bases between. Written as DNA, the CDR3 is TGTGCCAGCAGTGGTCAGAACACCGGGGAGCTGTTTTTT. Its protein is CASSGQNTGELFF.

Of note for this clonotype: A much larger clone sits a single nucleotide away, making a read error possible. The chain employs TRBV20-1 and TRBJ1-2; 7 bases are shared with TRBD1. Trimming at V came to 5 bases and at J to 4 bases, leaving 13 bases not matched to a gene. The CDR3 runs 15 residues. Germline lookup yields CDR1 DFQATT and CDR2 SNEGSKA (reference sequence). DNA of the CDR3: TGCAGTGCTCAATACCCGGCAGGGGGAGGCTATGGCTACACCTTC. Protein: CSAQYPAGGGYGYTF.

A remark on this clonotype: A much bigger clone sits one base away, suggesting this may be a read error. The V gene is TRBV6-1, the J gene TRBJ1-2; 7 bases are shared with TRBD1. Trimming removed 8 bases from V and 8 bases from J; junction bases left unmatched: 11. The germline CDR1 and CDR2 sequences are MNHNS and SASEGT. This CDR3 has 13 amino acids. This CDR3 reads CASLGGPPMGYTF. CDR3 DNA: TGTGCCAGCTTAGGGGGCCCTCCAATGGGCTACACCTTC.

This clonotype has at least ten counts. The chain links TRBV20-1 to TRBJ1-5, with D perhaps matching TRBD1 (5 bases). The CDR3 covers 13 residues. The germline CDR1 and CDR2 sequences are DFQATT and SNEGSKA (reference sequence). The ends were cut back, 6 bases at V and 2 bases at J, with 11 bases in the middle. This chain's CDR3 is CSARQRGNQPQHF. The DNA for the CDR3 is TGCAGTGCACGACAGAGGGGCAATCAGCCCCAGCATTTT.